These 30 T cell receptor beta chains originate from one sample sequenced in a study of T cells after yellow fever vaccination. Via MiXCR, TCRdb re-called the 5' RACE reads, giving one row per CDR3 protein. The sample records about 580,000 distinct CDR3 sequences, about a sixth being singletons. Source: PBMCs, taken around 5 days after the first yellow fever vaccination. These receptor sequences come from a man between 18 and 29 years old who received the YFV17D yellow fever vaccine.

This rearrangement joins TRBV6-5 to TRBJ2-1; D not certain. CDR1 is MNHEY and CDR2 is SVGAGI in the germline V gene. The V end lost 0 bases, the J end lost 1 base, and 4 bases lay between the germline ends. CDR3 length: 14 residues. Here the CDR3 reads CASSYSLSYNEQFF. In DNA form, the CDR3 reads TGTGCCAGCAGTTACTCACTATCCTACAATGAGCAGTTCTTC.

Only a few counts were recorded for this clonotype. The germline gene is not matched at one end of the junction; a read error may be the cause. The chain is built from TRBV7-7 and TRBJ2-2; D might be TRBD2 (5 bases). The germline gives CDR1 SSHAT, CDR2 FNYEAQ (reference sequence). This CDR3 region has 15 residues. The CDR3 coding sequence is TGTGCTAGCAGCCCCCTTGGACGGGGCACCGGGGAGCTGTTTTTT. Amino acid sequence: CASSPLGRGTGELFF.

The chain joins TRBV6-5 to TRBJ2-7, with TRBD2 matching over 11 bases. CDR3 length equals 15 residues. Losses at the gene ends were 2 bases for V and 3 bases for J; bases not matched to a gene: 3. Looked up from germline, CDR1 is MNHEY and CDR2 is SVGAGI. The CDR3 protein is CASSYGTSGGYEQYV. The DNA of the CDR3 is TGTGCCAGCAGTTACGGGACTAGCGGAGGCTACGAGCAGTACGTC.

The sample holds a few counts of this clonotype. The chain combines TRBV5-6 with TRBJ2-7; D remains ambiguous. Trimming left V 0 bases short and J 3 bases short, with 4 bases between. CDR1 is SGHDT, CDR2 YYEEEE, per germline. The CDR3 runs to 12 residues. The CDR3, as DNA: TGTGCCAGCAGCTTGGCCAACTACGAGCAGTACGTC. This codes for CASSLANYEQYV.

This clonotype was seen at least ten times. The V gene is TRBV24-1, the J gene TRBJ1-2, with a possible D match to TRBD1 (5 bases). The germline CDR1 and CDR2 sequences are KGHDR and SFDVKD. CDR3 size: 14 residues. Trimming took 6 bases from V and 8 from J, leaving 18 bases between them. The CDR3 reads CATSQSQGFGGYTF. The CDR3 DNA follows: TGTGCCACCAGTCAATCCCAGGGTTTTGGAGGCTACACCTTC.

In nucleotides, the CDR3 is TGCGCCAGCAGCCAAGAGATGGGTGGCGGGGGGATTTACAATGAGCAGTTCTTC. As protein: CASSQEMGGGGIYNEQFF. This rearrangement joins TRBV4-3 to TRBJ2-1, with 8 bases fitting TRBD2. The CDR3 spans 18 residues. CDR1 LGHNA and CDR2 YSLEER come from the germline V gene. Losses at the gene ends were 0 bases for V and 4 bases for J; bases not matched to a gene: 11.

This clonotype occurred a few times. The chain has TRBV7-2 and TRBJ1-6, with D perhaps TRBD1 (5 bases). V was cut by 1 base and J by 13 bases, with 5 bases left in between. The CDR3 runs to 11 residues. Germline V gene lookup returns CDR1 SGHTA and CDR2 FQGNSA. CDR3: CASSLGGPLHF. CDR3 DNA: TGTGCCAGCAGCTTAGGGGGGCCCCTCCACTTT.

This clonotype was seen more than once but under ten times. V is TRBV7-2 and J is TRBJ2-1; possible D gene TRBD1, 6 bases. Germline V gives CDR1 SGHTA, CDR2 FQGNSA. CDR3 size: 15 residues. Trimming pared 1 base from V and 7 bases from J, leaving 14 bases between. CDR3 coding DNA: TGTGCCAGCAGCTTAGATTCAGGGGCCCGGAATGAGCAGTTCTTC. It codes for CASSLDSGARNEQFF.

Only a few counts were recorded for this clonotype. This CDR3 reads CASSADADSYNEQFF. The CDR3 nucleotides read TGCGCCAGCAGCGCTGACGCCGACTCCTACAATGAGCAGTTCTTC. The J gene is TRBJ2-1, the V gene TRBV5-1, with D uncertain. Germline CDR1 is SGHRS and CDR2 is YFSETQ. The CDR3 totals 15 residues. Trimming shortened V by 4 bases and J by 0 bases, and 11 bases separated the two germline ends.

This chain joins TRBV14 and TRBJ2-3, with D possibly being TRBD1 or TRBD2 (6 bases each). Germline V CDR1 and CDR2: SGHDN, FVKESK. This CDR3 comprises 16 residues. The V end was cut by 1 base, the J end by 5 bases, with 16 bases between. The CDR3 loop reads CASSQGGAPVVDTQYF. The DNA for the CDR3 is TGTGCCAGCAGCCAAGGGGGGGCCCCTGTCGTAGATACGCAGTATTTT.

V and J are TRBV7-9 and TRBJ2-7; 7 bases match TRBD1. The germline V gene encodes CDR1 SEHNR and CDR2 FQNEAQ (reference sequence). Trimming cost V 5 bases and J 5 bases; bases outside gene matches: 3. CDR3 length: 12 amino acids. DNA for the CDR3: TGTGCCAGCAGCACCCAGGGGGACGAGCAGTACGTC. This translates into CASSTQGDEQYV.

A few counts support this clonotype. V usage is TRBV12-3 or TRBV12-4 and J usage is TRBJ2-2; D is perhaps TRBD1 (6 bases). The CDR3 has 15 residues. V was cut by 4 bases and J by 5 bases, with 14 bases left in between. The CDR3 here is CASSYHKQGTGELFF. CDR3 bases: TGTGCCAGCAGTTACCACAAACAGGGAACCGGGGAGCTGTTTTTT.

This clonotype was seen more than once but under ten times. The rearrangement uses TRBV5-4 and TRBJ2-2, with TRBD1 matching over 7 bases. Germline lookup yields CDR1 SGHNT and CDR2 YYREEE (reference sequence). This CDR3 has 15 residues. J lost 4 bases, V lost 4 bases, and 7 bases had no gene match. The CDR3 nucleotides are TGTGCCAGCAGCGTCGGACAGGCGGTCACCGGGGAGCTGTTTTTT. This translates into CASSVGQAVTGELFF.

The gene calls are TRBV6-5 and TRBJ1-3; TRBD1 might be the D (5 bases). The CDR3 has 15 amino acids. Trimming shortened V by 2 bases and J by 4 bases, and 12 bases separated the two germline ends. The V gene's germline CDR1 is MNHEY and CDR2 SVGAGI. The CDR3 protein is CASSYTGVGGNTIYF. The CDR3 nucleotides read TGTGCCAGCAGTTACACGGGGGTCGGAGGAAACACCATATATTTT.

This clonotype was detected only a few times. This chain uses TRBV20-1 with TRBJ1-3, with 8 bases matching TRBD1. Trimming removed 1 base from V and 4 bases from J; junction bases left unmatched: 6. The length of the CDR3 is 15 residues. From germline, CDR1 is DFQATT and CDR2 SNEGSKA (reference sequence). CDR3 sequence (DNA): TGCAGTGCTAGAGGATGGGACAGGAAGGGAAACACCATATATTTT. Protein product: CSARGWDRKGNTIYF.

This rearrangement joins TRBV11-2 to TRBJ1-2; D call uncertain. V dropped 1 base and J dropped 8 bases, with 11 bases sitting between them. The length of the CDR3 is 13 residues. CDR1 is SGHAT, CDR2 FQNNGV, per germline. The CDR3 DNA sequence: TGTGCCAGCAGCTTAGCCCGGGGAGGCGGCTACACCTTC. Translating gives CASSLARGGGYTF.

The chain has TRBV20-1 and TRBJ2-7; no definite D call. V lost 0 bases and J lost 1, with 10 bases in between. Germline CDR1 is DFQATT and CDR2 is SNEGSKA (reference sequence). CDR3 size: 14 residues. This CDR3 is CSARDSHRSYEQYF. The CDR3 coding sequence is TGCAGTGCTAGAGATAGTCACCGTTCCTACGAGCAGTACTTC.

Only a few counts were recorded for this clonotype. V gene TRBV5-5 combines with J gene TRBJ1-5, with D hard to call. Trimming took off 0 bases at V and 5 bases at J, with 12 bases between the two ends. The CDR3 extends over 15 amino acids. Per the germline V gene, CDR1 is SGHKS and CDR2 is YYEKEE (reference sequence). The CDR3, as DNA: TGTGCCAGCAGCTTGGACACCTTGAGCCATCAGCCCCAGCATTTT. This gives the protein CASSLDTLSHQPQHF. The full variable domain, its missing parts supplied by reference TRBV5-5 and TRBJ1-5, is DAGVTQSPTHLIKTRGQQVTLRCSPISGHKSVSWYQQVLGQGPQFIFQYYEKEERGRGNFPDRFSARQFPNYSSELNVNALLLGDSALYLCASSLDTLSHQPQHFGDGTRLSIL.

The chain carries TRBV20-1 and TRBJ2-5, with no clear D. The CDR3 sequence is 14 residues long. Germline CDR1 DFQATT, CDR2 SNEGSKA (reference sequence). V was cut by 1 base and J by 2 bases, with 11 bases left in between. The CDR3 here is CSARVGRSQETQYF. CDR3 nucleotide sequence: TGCAGTGCTAGAGTCGGACGCAGTCAAGAGACCCAGTACTTC.

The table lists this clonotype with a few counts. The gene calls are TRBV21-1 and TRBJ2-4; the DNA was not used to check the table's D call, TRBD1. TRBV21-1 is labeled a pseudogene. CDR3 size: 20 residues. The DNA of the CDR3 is TGTGCCAGCAGCAAAAGTGACAGGTCCTTCCTGGGGCTAGCCAAAAACATTCAGTACTTC. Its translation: CASSKSDRSFLGLAKNIQYF.

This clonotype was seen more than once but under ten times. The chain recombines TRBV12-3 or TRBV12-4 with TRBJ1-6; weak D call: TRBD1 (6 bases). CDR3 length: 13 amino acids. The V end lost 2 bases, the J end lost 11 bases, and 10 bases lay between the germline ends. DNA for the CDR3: TGTGCCAGCAGTTTAAGGGGGAGGGCACCCCTCCACTTT. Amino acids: CASSLRGRAPLHF.

The CDR3 nucleotides are TGTGCCAGCAGTTTCAAGGAAAAACTGTTTTTT. Its translation: CASSFKEKLFF. V and J are TRBV12-3 or TRBV12-4 and TRBJ1-4; no clear D. Deletions cut 3 bases from V and 8 bases from J, with 4 bases between. The CDR3 runs to 11 residues.

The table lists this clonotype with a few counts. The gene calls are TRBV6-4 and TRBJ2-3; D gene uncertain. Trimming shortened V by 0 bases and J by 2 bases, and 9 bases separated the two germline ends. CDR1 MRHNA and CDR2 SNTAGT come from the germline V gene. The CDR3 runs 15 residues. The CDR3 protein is CASSDSGYPTDTQYF. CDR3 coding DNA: TGTGCCAGCAGTGACTCGGGCTACCCCACAGATACGCAGTATTTT.

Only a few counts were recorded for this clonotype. CDR3 in amino acids: CASSQGTGTGINYGYTF. The DNA of the CDR3 is TGCGCCAGCAGCCAAGGCACCGGGACAGGTATCAACTATGGCTACACCTTC. The chain couples TRBV4-1 to TRBJ1-2; TRBD1 aligns across 8 bases. Germline V gene data show CDR1 as MGHRA and CDR2 as YSYEKL. V was clipped by 1 base and J by 2 bases; unmatched bases: 9. CDR3 length: 17 residues.

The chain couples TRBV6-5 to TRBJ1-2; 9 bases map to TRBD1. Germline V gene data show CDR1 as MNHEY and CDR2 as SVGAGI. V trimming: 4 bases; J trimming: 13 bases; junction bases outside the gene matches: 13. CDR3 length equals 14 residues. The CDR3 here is CASSCLGTGCFPTF. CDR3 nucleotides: TGTGCCAGCAGTTGTCTCGGGACAGGGTGTTTTCCCACCTTC.

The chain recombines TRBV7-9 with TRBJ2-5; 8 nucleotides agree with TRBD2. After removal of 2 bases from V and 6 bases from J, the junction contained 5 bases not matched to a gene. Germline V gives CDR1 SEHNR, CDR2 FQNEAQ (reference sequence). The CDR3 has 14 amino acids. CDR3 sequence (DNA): TGTGCCAGCAGCTTAACGACTAGCGAAAAGACCCAGTACTTC. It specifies CASSLTTSEKTQYF. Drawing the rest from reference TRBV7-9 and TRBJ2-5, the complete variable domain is DTGVSQNPRHKITKRGQNVTFRCDPISEHNRLYWYRQTLGQGPEFLTYFQNEAQLEKSRLLSDRFSAERPKGSFSTLEIQRTEQGDSAMYLCASSLTTSEKTQYFGPGTRLLVL.

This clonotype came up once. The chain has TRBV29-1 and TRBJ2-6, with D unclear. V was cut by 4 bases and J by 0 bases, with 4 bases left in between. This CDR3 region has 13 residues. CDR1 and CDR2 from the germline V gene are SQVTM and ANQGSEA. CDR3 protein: CSVGSSGANVLTF. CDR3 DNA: TGCAGCGTTGGAAGCTCTGGGGCCAACGTCCTGACTTTC. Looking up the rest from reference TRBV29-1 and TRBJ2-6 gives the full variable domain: SAVISQKPSRDICQRGTSLTIQCQVDSQVTMMFWYRQQPGQSLTLIATANQGSEATYESGFVIDKFPISRPNLTFSTLTVSNMSPEDSSIYLCSVGSSGANVLTFGAGSRLTVL.

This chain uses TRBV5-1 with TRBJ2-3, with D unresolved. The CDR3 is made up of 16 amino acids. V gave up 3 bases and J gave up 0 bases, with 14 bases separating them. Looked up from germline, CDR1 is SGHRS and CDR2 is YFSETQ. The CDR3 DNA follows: TGCGCCAGCAGCTCAACTCGGGCCCTTAGCACAGATACGCAGTATTTT. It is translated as CASSSTRALSTDTQYF.

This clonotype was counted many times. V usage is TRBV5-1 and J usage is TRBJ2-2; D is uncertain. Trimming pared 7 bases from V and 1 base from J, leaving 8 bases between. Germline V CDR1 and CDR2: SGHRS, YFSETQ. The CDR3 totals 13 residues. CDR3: CASGPRNTGELFF. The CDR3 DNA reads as TGCGCCAGCGGGCCAAGGAACACCGGGGAGCTGTTTTTT.

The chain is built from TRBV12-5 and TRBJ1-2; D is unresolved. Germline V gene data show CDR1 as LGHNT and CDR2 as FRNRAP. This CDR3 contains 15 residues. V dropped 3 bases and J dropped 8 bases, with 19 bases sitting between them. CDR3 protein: CASGFSDTPIRGYTF. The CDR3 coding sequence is TGTGCTAGTGGTTTCTCCGACACACCAATAAGGGGCTACACCTTC.